This passage covers 31 T cell receptor beta chains from one sample sequenced in a study of early T cells in non-severe SARS-CoV-2 infection. Each CDR3 protein is one row after TCRdb ran MiXCR on the 5' RACE reads. The sample shows about 110,000 distinct CDR3 sequences, 9% to 14% of them seen only once. Sequenced input: whole blood. These receptors all come from an adult who was a healthcare worker with PCR-confirmed SARS-CoV-2 infection or an uninfected control (not recorded which).

The chain is built from TRBV15 and TRBJ2-1, with D uncertain. Germline assignment: CDR1 LNHNV and CDR2 YYDKDF (reference sequence). The V gene lost 0 bases and the J gene lost 5 bases, with 8 bases spanning the gap. The CDR3 totals 14 residues. This CDR3 is CATSRDRWNNEQFF. In nucleotides, the CDR3 is TGTGCCACCAGCAGAGATAGGTGGAACAATGAGCAGTTCTTC. Supplemented by reference TRBV15 and TRBJ2-1, the full variable domain reads DAMVIQNPRYQVTQFGKPVTLSCSQTLNHNVMYWYQQKSSQAPKLLFHYYDKDFNNEADTPDNFQSRRPNTSFCFLDIRSPGLGDTAMYLCATSRDRWNNEQFFGPGTRLTVL.

This clonotype was seen ten or more times. The rearrangement uses TRBV7-9 and TRBJ2-1; TRBD1 might be the D (5 bases). Trimming stripped 0 bases from V and 6 bases from J, with 12 bases between. Per the germline V gene, CDR1 is SEHNR and CDR2 is FQNEAQ (reference sequence). This CDR3 has 15 residues. The CDR3 sequence: CASSLAAGWSNEQFF. For the CDR3, the DNA is TGTGCCAGCAGCTTAGCGGCAGGGTGGTCCAATGAGCAGTTCTTC.

This clonotype came up a few times. V usage is TRBV3-1 and J usage is TRBJ1-4; D is ambiguous. This CDR3 is 16 amino acids long. The ends were cut back, 2 bases at V and 6 bases at J, with 16 bases in the middle. Per the germline V gene, CDR1 is LGHDT and CDR2 is YNNKEL (reference sequence). The CDR3 region is CASSQPLSQVDEKLFF. The DNA of the CDR3 is TGTGCCAGCAGCCAACCCCTGAGTCAGGTGGATGAAAAACTGTTTTTT.

The V call is TRBV29-1, the J call TRBJ2-1; 10 positions agree with TRBD2. CDR1 is SQVTM, CDR2 ANQGSEA, per germline. The V segment lost 7 bases and the J segment 3 bases; nucleotides outside the gene matches: 6. This CDR3 spans 14 amino acids. The CDR3 DNA sequence: TGCAGCGCAATTGGACTAGCGGACTACAATGAGCAGTTCTTC. As protein: CSAIGLADYNEQFF.

This clonotype was detected a few times. The J gene is TRBJ2-7, the V gene TRBV2, with D perhaps matching TRBD2 (6 bases). The germline V and J ends were trimmed by 4 bases and 2 bases, with 12 bases remaining between them. Germline CDR1 is SNHLY and CDR2 is FYNNEI. The CDR3 is made up of 14 amino acids. CDR3 in amino acids: CASSGRASAYEQYF. The CDR3 coding sequence is TGTGCCAGCAGTGGTAGGGCTAGCGCCTACGAGCAGTACTTC.

This clonotype was found a few times. The chain couples TRBV29-1 to TRBJ2-3; no definite D call. V shed 3 bases and J shed 1 base, with 5 bases lying between them. In germline, CDR1 is SQVTM, CDR2 ANQGSEA. This CDR3 comprises 12 residues. The CDR3 DNA reads as TGCAGCGTTGACCCGGGCACAGATACGCAGTATTTT. Amino acid sequence: CSVDPGTDTQYF.

This clonotype came up a few times. The gene calls are TRBV20-1 and TRBJ2-4; 7 bases are a match to TRBD1. Germline-derived CDR1 and CDR2 are DFQATT and SNEGSKA (reference sequence). The CDR3 is 13 amino acids. J lost 4 bases, V lost 5 bases, and 5 bases had no gene match. This chain's CDR3 is CSADRVGKNIQYF. The CDR3 nucleotides are TGCAGTGCTGACAGGGTAGGAAAAAACATTCAGTACTTC.

This chain connects TRBV5-1 to TRBJ2-7; either TRBD1 or TRBD2 may supply D (5 bases each). CDR3 length equals 15 residues. V shed 4 bases and J shed 2 bases, with 16 bases lying between them. The V gene's germline CDR1 is SGHRS and CDR2 YFSETQ. The CDR3 is CASSTGPTLPYEQYF. The DNA for the CDR3 is TGCGCCAGCAGCACGGGACCGACCCTCCCCTACGAGCAGTACTTC.

V is TRBV5-1 and J is TRBJ2-5; TRBD2 agrees at 9 bases. The germline V gene has CDR1 SGHRS and CDR2 YFSETQ. Trimming at V came to 4 bases and at J to 1 base, leaving 11 bases not matched to a gene. The CDR3 runs 17 residues. The CDR3 DNA is TGCGCCAGCAGCAAAGGGTATAGCGGGGGTCGCCAAGAGACCCAGTACTTC. Protein sequence: CASSKGYSGGRQETQYF. Variable domain in full (rest from reference TRBV5-1 and TRBJ2-5): KAGVTQTPRYLIKTRGQQVTLSCSPISGHRSVSWYQQTPGQGLQFLFEYFSETQRNKGNFPGRFSGRQFSNSRSEMNVSTLELGDSALYLCASSKGYSGGRQETQYFGPGTRLLVL.

Note on this clonotype: This may be a read error, as it is one base from a much larger clone. The DNA is left out, because the CDR3 cannot be placed on it with certainty; the CDR3 is given as TCRdb lists it. The V call is TRBV5-1, the J call TRBJ2-1; the D segment call TRBD1 is taken from the table without a DNA check. The CDR3 region is 17 residues in length, termini included. In germline, CDR1 is SGHRS, CDR2 YFSETQ. Here the CDR3 reads CASSFFGTGSSYNERFF.

This clonotype was counted ten times or more. CDR3 nucleotide sequence: TGTGCCAGCAGTCCCCATAGCGGGAGGTTCCAAGAGACCCAGTACTTC. It translates to CASSPHSGRFQETQYF. This chain uses TRBV6-6 with TRBJ2-5; 10 bases match TRBD2. Germline V CDR1 and CDR2: MNHNY, SVGAGI (reference sequence). The V gene end was trimmed by 5 bases and the J gene end by 1 base; junction bases not matched to a gene: 7. The length of the CDR3 is 16 residues.

This clonotype showed up just a few times. V is TRBV28 and J is TRBJ2-3; TRBD2 agrees at 10 bases. Unmatched junction bases numbered 5, after V lost 1 base and J lost 7 bases. The CDR3 is 15 residues long. CDR1 is MDHEN and CDR2 is SYDVKM in the germline V gene. The CDR3 region is CASSLSVSGRHTQYF. For the CDR3, the DNA is TGTGCCAGCAGTTTATCGGTTAGCGGGAGGCATACGCAGTATTTT. The whole variable domain, filled in from reference TRBV28 and TRBJ2-3, reads DVKVTQSSRYLVKRTGEKVFLECVQDMDHENMFWYRQDPGLGLRLIYFSYDVKMKEKGDIPEGYSVSREKKERFSLILESASTNQTSMYLCASSLSVSGRHTQYFGPGTRLTVL.

This clonotype was observed a few times. The genes are TRBV20-1 and TRBJ2-3; 7 bases match TRBD1. J lost 5 bases, V lost 6 bases, and 8 bases had no gene match. The CDR3 is 13 amino acids. Germline CDR1 and CDR2: DFQATT and SNEGSKA (reference sequence). DNA of the CDR3: TGCAGTGCGGGGCAGGGGGATAGAGATACGCAGTATTTT. Protein: CSAGQGDRDTQYF.

The table lists this clonotype with a few counts. The genes are TRBV7-9 and TRBJ2-1; D is uncertain. The germline V and J ends were trimmed by 4 bases and 2 bases, with 12 bases remaining between them. CDR3 length: 15 amino acids. Germline V lookup: CDR1 SEHNR, CDR2 FQNEAQ (reference sequence). The CDR3 bases are TGTGCCAGCAGCTCCCTGAGAAGCCCCTACAATGAGCAGTTCTTC. The encoded protein is CASSSLRSPYNEQFF.

The rearrangement links TRBV5-1 to TRBJ2-2; D not resolved. The CDR3 has 15 amino acids. Per the germline V gene, CDR1 is SGHRS and CDR2 is YFSETQ. Between the trimmed V and J ends, which lost 4 bases and 6 bases, there was a span of 16 bases. The CDR3 DNA reads as TGCGCCAGCAGCCTGTCCCGGAATAAGCCCGGGGAGCTGTTTTTT. This codes for CASSLSRNKPGELFF.

This clonotype was detected many times. This chain connects TRBV3-1 to TRBJ1-5; no clear D. The CDR3 is made up of 14 amino acids. CDR1 is LGHDT and CDR2 is YNNKEL in the germline V gene (reference sequence). Trimming took 0 bases from V and 4 from J, leaving 7 bases between them. The DNA of the CDR3 is TGTGCCAGCAGCCAAGATCCAGGAAATCAGCCCCAGCATTTT. Encoded protein: CASSQDPGNQPQHF.

In regard to this clonotype: Since a much larger clone is just one base distant, this may be a read error. The chain carries TRBV7-2 and TRBJ2-3; 7 positions agree with TRBD2. The V segment lost 3 bases and the J segment 3 bases; nucleotides outside the gene matches: 12. From germline, CDR1 is SGHTA and CDR2 FQGNSA. The CDR3 covers 17 residues. In DNA form, the CDR3 reads TGTACCAGCAGCTTGGGTCGACGACTAGCCTTTACAGATACGCAGTATTTT. It is translated as CTSSLGRRLAFTDTQYF.

This clonotype was picked up a small number of times. The rearrangement links TRBV19 to TRBJ1-5, with D unclear. The V gene's germline CDR1 is LNHDA and CDR2 SQIVND (reference sequence). The CDR3 runs 18 residues. Trimming left V 3 bases short and J 1 base short, with 19 bases between. CDR3: CASSITGGRPISNQPQHF. CDR3 in DNA: TGTGCCAGTAGTATCACCGGCGGACGGCCTATCAGCAATCAGCCCCAGCATTTT.

V usage is TRBV18 and J usage is TRBJ2-5, with 7 bases matching TRBD1. CDR3 size: 16 residues. V lost 0 bases and J lost 2; bases outside the gene matches: 6. Germline assignment: CDR1 KGHSH and CDR2 LQKENI. The CDR3 spells CASSPPKGAPQETQYF. CDR3 sequence (DNA): TGTGCCAGCTCACCACCGAAGGGGGCGCCGCAAGAGACCCAGTACTTC.

At least ten counts were recorded for this clonotype. This chain links TRBV5-6 with TRBJ2-3, with 7 bases aligning to TRBD2. V was pared by 4 bases and J by 0 bases, with 2 bases of the junction left unmatched. Germline assignment: CDR1 SGHDT and CDR2 YYEEEE. The CDR3 totals 14 residues. The CDR3 coding sequence is TGTGCCAGCAGCCGGCGGGGGAGCACAGATACGCAGTATTTT. It encodes CASSRRGSTDTQYF.

This clonotype occurred many times. The chain employs TRBV7-9 and TRBJ2-1, with D perhaps matching TRBD1 (6 bases). V shed 5 bases and J shed 0 bases, with 26 bases lying between them. CDR1 SEHNR and CDR2 FQNEAQ come from the germline V gene (reference sequence). CDR3 length equals 20 residues. The CDR3 here is CASSPTPLSPWGRSYNEQFF. The CDR3 DNA reads TGTGCCAGCAGCCCTACCCCCCTAAGTCCCTGGGGGCGCTCCTACAATGAGCAGTTCTTC.

The genes are TRBV7-2 and TRBJ2-3; no clear D. There are 14 residues in the CDR3. CDR1 is SGHTA and CDR2 is FQGNSA in the germline V gene. Trimming stripped 2 bases from V and 5 bases from J, with 11 bases between. The CDR3 loop reads CASSLLVSRDTQYF. Here the CDR3 DNA reads TGTGCCAGCAGCTTATTGGTCAGCCGAGATACGCAGTATTTT.

The chain has TRBV28 and TRBJ1-5; 7 bases are shared with TRBD1. The CDR3 runs 14 residues. V shed 5 bases, J shed 5 bases, and the junction held 6 bases outside the gene matches. Germline V gene sequence: CDR1 MDHEN, CDR2 SYDVKM. CDR3 DNA sequence: TGTGCCAGCAGTGTCGGGACAGACTATCAGCCCCAGCATTTT. Translation: CASSVGTDYQPQHF. The whole variable domain, remainder taken from reference TRBV28 and TRBJ1-5, is DVKVTQSSRYLVKRTGEKVFLECVQDMDHENMFWYRQDPGLGLRLIYFSYDVKMKEKGDIPEGYSVSREKKERFSLILESASTNQTSMYLCASSVGTDYQPQHFGDGTRLSIL.

V and J are TRBV6-6 and TRBJ1-4; the D gene is possibly TRBD1 (5 bases). Trimming took off 8 bases at V and 5 bases at J, with 15 bases between the two ends. This CDR3 spans 14 amino acids. The germline gives CDR1 MNHNY, CDR2 SVGAGI (reference sequence). The CDR3 DNA reads TGTGCCAGCGGACCGGGACGGAGGAATGAAAAACTGTTTTTT. Translation: CASGPGRRNEKLFF.

V usage is TRBV6-4 and J usage is TRBJ2-1; D not resolved. The V end was cut by 5 bases, the J end by 3 bases, with 14 bases between. CDR3 length equals 15 residues. CDR1 is MRHNA, CDR2 SNTAGT, per germline. This chain's CDR3 is CASSPDGSFYNEQFF. The CDR3 nucleotides are TGTGCCAGCAGTCCGGACGGCTCATTCTACAATGAGCAGTTCTTC.

The rearrangement uses TRBV29-1 and TRBJ2-5; no clear D. CDR1 and CDR2 from the germline V gene are SQVTM and ANQGSEA. With 5 bases removed from V and 4 bases from J, the gap between germline ends came to 11 bases. The CDR3 consists of 12 residues. CDR3 sequence: CSVRFGAETQYF. The CDR3 DNA sequence: TGCAGCGTTAGGTTTGGAGCAGAGACCCAGTACTTC.

The sample holds many counts of this clonotype. The chain has TRBV30 and TRBJ2-2; 9 nucleotides agree with TRBD1. Germline V gene sequence: CDR1 GTSNPN, CDR2 SVGIG (reference sequence). The CDR3 spans 15 residues. Germline trimming cut 5 bases from V and 3 bases from J; bases unmatched to any gene: 7. In DNA, the CDR3 is TGTGCCTGGGATTTCGGGGACAGGGACACCGGGGAGCTGTTTTTT. Translation: CAWDFGDRDTGELFF.

The chain employs TRBV28 and TRBJ1-1; weak D call: TRBD1 (6 bases). V was clipped by 5 bases and J by 3 bases, with 16 bases between them. The CDR3 totals 15 residues. Germline CDR1 and CDR2: MDHEN and SYDVKM. The chain's CDR3 is CASSIPRGVDTEAFF. The CDR3 nucleotides read TGTGCCAGCAGTATCCCCAGGGGTGTGGACACTGAAGCTTTCTTT. Combining the CDR3 with reference TRBV28 and TRBJ1-1 gives the whole variable domain DVKVTQSSRYLVKRTGEKVFLECVQDMDHENMFWYRQDPGLGLRLIYFSYDVKMKEKGDIPEGYSVSREKKERFSLILESASTNQTSMYLCASSIPRGVDTEAFFGQGTRLTVV.

The V call is TRBV28, the J call TRBJ1-4, with 11 bases fitting TRBD1. Germline CDR1 reads MDHEN; CDR2 reads SYDVKM. The CDR3 consists of 15 residues. V lost 6 bases, J lost 7 bases, and 7 bases stayed unmatched. CDR3 sequence: CASSGRDRGGEKLFF. CDR3 nucleotide sequence: TGTGCCAGCAGCGGACGGGACAGGGGGGGTGAAAAACTGTTTTTT.

This clonotype was seen a few times. V usage is TRBV7-3 and J usage is TRBJ2-1; possibly TRBD2 for D (7 bases). Germline V gives CDR1 SGHTA, CDR2 FQGTGA. The CDR3 spans 16 residues. Trimming took 1 base from V and 5 from J, leaving 15 bases between them. CDR3 sequence: CASSLRRQGRDNEQFF. DNA of the CDR3: TGTGCCAGCAGCTTAAGGAGGCAGGGGAGGGACAATGAGCAGTTCTTC.

This clonotype was found many times. Here the CDR3 reads CASSWTTEQFF. CDR3 DNA: TGTGCCAGCAGTTGGACTACCGAGCAGTTCTTC. The gene calls are TRBV2 and TRBJ2-1, with a tentative D call TRBD2 (6 bases). The germline gives CDR1 SNHLY, CDR2 FYNNEI. This CDR3 comprises 11 residues. Trimming took off 5 bases at V and 10 bases at J, with 9 bases between the two ends. The full variable domain, with the rest looked up from reference TRBV2 and TRBJ2-1, is EPEVTQTPSHQVTQMGQEVILRCVPISNHLYFYWYRQILGQKVEFLVSFYNNEISEKSEIFDDQFSVERPDGSNFTLKIRSTKLEDSAMYFCASSWTTEQFFGPGTRLTVL.